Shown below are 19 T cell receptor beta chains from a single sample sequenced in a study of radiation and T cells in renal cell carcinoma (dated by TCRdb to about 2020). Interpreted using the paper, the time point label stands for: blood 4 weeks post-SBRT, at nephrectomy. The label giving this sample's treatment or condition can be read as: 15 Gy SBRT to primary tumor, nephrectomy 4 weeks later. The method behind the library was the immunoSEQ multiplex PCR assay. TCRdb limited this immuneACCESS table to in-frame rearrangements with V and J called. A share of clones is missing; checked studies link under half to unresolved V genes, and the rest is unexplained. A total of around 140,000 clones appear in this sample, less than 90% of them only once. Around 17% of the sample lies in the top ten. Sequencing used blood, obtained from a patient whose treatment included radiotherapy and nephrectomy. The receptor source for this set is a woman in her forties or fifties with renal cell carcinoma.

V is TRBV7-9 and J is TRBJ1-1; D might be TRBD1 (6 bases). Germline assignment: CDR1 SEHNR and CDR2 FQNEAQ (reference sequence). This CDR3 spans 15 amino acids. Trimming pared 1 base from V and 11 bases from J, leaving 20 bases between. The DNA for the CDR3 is TGTGCCAGCAGCTTAGGTCGGGCTGGGGGCCCGGAGGCTTTCTTT. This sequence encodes CASSLGRAGGPEAFF. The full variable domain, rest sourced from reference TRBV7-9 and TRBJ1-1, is DTGVSQNPRHKITKRGQNVTFRCDPISEHNRLYWYRQTLGQGPEFLTYFQNEAQLEKSRLLSDRFSAERPKGSFSTLEIQRTEQGDSAMYLCASSLGRAGGPEAFFGQGTRLTVV.

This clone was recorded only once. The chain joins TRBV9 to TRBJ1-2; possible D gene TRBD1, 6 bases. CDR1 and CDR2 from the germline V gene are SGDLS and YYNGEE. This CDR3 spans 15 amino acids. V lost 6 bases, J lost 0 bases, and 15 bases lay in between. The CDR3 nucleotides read TGTGCCAGCAAACAGGGAGGACTTACTAACTATGGCTACACCTTC. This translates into CASKQGGLTNYGYTF. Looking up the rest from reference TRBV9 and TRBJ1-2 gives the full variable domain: DSGVTQTPKHLITATGQRVTLRCSPRSGDLSVYWYQQSLDQGLQFLIQYYNGEERAKGNILERFSAQQFPDLHSELNLSSLELGDSALYFCASKQGGLTNYGYTFGSGTRLTVV.

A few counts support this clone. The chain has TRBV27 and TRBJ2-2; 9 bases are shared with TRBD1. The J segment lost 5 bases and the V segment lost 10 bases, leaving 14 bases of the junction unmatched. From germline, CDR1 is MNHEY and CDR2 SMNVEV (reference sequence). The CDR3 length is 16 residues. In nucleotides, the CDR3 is TGTGCCACAGCCGACAGGGGGGGAGTACGGACCGGGGAGCTGTTTTTT. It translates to CATADRGGVRTGELFF.

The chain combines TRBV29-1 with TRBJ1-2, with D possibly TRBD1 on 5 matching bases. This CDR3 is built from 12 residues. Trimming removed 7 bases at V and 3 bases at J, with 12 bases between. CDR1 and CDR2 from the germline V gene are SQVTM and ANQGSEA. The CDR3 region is CSATGRYYGYTF. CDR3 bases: TGCAGCGCCACGGGGCGATACTATGGCTACACCTTC.

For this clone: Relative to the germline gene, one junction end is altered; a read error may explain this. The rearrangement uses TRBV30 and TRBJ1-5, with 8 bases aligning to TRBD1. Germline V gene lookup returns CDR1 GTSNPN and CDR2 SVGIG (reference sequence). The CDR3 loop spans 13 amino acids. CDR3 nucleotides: TGTGCCTGGGCCAGGGGGCAGGATCAGCTCCAGCATTTT. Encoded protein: CAWARGQDQLQHF.

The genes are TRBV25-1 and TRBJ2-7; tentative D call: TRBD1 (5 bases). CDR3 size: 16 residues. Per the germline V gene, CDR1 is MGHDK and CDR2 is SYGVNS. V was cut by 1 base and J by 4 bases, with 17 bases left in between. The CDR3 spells CASSELMGRDSYEQYF. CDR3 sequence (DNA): TGTGCCAGCAGTGAATTAATGGGCAGGGATAGTTACGAGCAGTACTTC.

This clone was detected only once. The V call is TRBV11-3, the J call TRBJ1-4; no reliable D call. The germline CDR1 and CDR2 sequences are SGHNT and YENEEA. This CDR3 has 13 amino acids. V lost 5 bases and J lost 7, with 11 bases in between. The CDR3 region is CASSVRVGEKLFF. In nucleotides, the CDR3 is TGTGCCAGCAGCGTAAGGGTTGGTGAAAAACTGTTTTTT.

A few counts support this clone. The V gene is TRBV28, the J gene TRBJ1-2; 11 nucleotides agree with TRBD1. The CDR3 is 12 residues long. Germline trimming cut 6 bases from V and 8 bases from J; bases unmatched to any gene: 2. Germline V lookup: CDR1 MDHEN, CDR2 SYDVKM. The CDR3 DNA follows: TGTGCCAGCAGGGACAGGGGGCTAGGCTACACCTTC. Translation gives CASRDRGLGYTF.

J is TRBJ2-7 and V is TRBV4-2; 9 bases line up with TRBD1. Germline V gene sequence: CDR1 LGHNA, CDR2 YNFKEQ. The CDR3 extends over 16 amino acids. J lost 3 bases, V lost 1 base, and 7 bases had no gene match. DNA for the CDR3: TGTGCCAGCAGCCAAGCCGTACGGACAGGGGACTACGAGCAGTACTTC. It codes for CASSQAVRTGDYEQYF.

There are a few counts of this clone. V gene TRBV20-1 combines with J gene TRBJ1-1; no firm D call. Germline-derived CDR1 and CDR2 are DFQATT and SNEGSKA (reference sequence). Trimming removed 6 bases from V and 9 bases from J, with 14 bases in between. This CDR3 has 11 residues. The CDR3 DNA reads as TGCAGTGCGCCGACGGGGTACAAAGCTTTCTTT. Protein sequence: CSAPTGYKAFF.

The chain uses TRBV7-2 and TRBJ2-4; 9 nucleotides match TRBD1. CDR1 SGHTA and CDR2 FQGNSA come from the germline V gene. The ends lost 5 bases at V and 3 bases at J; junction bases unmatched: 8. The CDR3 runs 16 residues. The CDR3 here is CASSPWTGAGKNIQYF. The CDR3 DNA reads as TGTGCCAGCAGCCCTTGGACAGGGGCGGGCAAAAACATTCAGTACTTC. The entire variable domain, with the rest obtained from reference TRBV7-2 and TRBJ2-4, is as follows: GAGVSQSPSNKVTEKGKDVELRCDPISGHTALYWYRQSLGQGLEFLIYFQGNSAPDKSGLPSDRFSAERTGGSVSTLTIQRTQQEDSAVYLCASSPWTGAGKNIQYFGAGTRLSVL.

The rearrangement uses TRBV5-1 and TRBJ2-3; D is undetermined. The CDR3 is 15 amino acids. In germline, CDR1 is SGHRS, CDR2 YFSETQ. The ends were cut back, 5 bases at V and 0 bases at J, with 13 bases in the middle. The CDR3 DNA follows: TGCGCCAGCAGGGGGATGCAGCCCAGCACAGATACGCAGTATTTT. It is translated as CASRGMQPSTDTQYF.

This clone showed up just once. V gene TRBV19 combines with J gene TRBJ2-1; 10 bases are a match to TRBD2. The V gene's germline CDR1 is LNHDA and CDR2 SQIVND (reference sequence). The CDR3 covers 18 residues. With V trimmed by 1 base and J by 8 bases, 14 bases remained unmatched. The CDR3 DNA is TGTGCCAGTAGTATAGTTAAGGCTAGCGGGAGTTCCCCCCATGAGCAGTTCTTC. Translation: CASSIVKASGSSPHEQFF.

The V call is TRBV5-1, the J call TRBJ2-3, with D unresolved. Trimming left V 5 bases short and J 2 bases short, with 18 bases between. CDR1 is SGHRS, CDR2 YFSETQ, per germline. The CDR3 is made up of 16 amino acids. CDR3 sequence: CASRRTVAAYTDTQYF. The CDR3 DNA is TGCGCCAGCAGGAGGACGGTAGCAGCATACACAGATACGCAGTATTTT.

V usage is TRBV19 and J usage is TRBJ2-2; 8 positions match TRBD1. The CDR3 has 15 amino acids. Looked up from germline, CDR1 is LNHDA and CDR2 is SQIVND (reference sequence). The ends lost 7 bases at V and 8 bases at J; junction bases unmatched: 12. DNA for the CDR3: TGTGCCAGTATCGGACAGGGAAGGCCAGGGGGGGAGCTGTTTTTT. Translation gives CASIGQGRPGGELFF. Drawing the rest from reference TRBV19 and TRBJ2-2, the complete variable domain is DGGITQSPKYLFRKEGQNVTLSCEQNLNHDAMYWYRQDPGQGLRLIYYSQIVNDFQKGDIAEGYSVSREKKESFPLTVTSAQKNPTAFYLCASIGQGRPGGELFFGEGSRLTVL.

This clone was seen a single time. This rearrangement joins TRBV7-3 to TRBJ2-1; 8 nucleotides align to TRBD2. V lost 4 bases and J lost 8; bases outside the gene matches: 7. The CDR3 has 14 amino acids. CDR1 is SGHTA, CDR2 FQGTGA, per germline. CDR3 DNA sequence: TGTGCCAGCAGCTCACAGCGGGAGACCGATGAGCAGTTCTTC. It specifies CASSSQRETDEQFF. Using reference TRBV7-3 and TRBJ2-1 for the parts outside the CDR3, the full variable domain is GAGVSQTPSNKVTEKGKYVELRCDPISGHTALYWYRQSLGQGPEFLIYFQGTGAADDSGLPNDRFFAVRPEGSVSTLKIQRTERGDSAVYLCASSSQRETDEQFFGPGTRLTVL.

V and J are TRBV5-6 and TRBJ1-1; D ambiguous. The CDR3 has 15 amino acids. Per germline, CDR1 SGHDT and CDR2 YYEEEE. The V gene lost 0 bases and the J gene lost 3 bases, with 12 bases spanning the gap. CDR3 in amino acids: CASSLVRRADTEAFF. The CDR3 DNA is TGTGCCAGCAGCTTGGTTAGACGCGCGGACACTGAAGCTTTCTTT.

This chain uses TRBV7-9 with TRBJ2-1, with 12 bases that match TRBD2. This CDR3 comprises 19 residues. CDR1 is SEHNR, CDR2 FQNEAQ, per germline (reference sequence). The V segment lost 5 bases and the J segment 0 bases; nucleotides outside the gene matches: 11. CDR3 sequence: CASSPKTSGRTSSYNEQFF. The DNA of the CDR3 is TGTGCCAGCAGCCCGAAGACTAGCGGGAGAACGAGCTCCTACAATGAGCAGTTCTTC. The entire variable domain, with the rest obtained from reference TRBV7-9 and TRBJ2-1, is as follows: DTGVSQNPRHKITKRGQNVTFRCDPISEHNRLYWYRQTLGQGPEFLTYFQNEAQLEKSRLLSDRFSAERPKGSFSTLEIQRTEQGDSAMYLCASSPKTSGRTSSYNEQFFGPGTRLTVL.

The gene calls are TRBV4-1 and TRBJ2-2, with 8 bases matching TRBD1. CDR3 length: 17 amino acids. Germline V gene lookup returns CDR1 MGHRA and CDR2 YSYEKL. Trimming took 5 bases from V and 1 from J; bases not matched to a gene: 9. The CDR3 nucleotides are TGCGCCAGCAGCTCACCCTCCGGGACAGGGAACACCGGGGAGCTGTTTTTT. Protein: CASSSPSGTGNTGELFF.